The 13 T cell receptor beta chains presented below share a single source sample, sequenced in a study of T cells in Graves' hyperthyroidism and ophthalmopathy. RNA transcripts served as the template for amplifying TCR beta CDR3 regions. RT-PCR in the first round (using the HTBI primer set) targeted the TCR CDR3. One entry per CDR3 protein, called by TCRdb with MiXCR from the multiplex PCR reads. The top ten hold roughly 25% of the sample, which has 300,000 to 450,000 distinct CDR3 sequences, around a sixth seen once. The sequenced sample consisted of blood. The receptors stem from a woman between 18 and 29 years old with Graves' hyperthyroidism that later progressed to Graves' ophthalmopathy.

This clonotype was recorded only once. The chain has TRBV24-1 and TRBJ2-4; D is possibly TRBD1 (6 bases). Trimming pared 0 bases from V and 3 bases from J, leaving 8 bases between. The CDR3 totals 15 residues. Per the germline V gene, CDR1 is KGHDR and CDR2 is SFDVKD. DNA for the CDR3: TGTGCCACCAGTGATTTGGGGACAAACAAAAACATTCAGTACTTC. Protein product: CATSDLGTNKNIQYF.

This clonotype was detected ten times or more. J is TRBJ2-2 and V is TRBV4-3; tentatively, D is TRBD1 (5 bases). The germline CDR1 and CDR2 sequences are LGHNA and YSLEER. V shed 3 bases and J shed 6 bases, with 8 bases lying between them. The CDR3 is 13 residues long. The CDR3 sequence is CASSQKQAGELFF. CDR3 nucleotides: TGCGCCAGCAGCCAGAAACAGGCCGGGGAGCTGTTTTTT.

The chain employs TRBV20-1 and TRBJ2-3; TRBD2 aligns across 9 bases. Germline CDR1 and CDR2: DFQATT and SNEGSKA (reference sequence). V lost 4 bases to trimming and J lost 2 bases; unmatched junction nucleotides: 10. This CDR3 region has 16 residues. The CDR3 reads CSAILLAGANTDTQYF. DNA for the CDR3: TGCAGTGCTATCCTCTTAGCGGGAGCGAACACAGATACGCAGTATTTT.

A remark on this clonotype: A read error may explain this, as a much larger clone is one base away. The chain joins TRBV12-5 to TRBJ2-7; D is perhaps TRBD1 (6 bases). The CDR3 spans 13 residues. V lost 9 bases to trimming and J lost 3 bases, with 15 bases between them. CDR1 is LGHNT, CDR2 FRNRAP, per germline. The CDR3 coding sequence is TGTGCTAGGGATTGGGGGCCGGACTACGAGCAGTACTTC. It translates to CARDWGPDYEQYF.

This clonotype was seen at least ten times. This rearrangement joins TRBV7-9 to TRBJ2-7; D is perhaps TRBD1 or TRBD2 (6 bases each). CDR1 is SEHNR, CDR2 FQNEAQ, per germline (reference sequence). The ends were cut back, 0 bases at V and 0 bases at J, with 12 bases in the middle. CDR3 length equals 16 residues. Here the CDR3 DNA reads TGTGCCAGCAGCTTAGCGGGGGAGGACAGCTCCTACGAGCAGTACTTC. Amino acid sequence: CASSLAGEDSSYEQYF. Supplemented by reference TRBV7-9 and TRBJ2-7, the full variable domain reads DTGVSQNPRHKITKRGQNVTFRCDPISEHNRLYWYRQTLGQGPEFLTYFQNEAQLEKSRLLSDRFSAERPKGSFSTLEIQRTEQGDSAMYLCASSLAGEDSSYEQYFGPGTRLTVT.

This clonotype was counted ten times or more. The CDR3 region is CASSLYRLAGGPSSYEQYF. Written as DNA, the CDR3 is TGTGCCAGCAGTTTATACCGTCTAGCGGGAGGCCCAAGCTCCTACGAGCAGTACTTC. V gene TRBV28 combines with J gene TRBJ2-7; 11 bases are a match to TRBD2. CDR3 length: 19 amino acids. From germline, CDR1 is MDHEN and CDR2 SYDVKM. The V gene end was trimmed by 1 base and the J gene end by 0 bases; junction bases not matched to a gene: 11.

This clonotype has a count of ten or more. The chain employs TRBV2 and TRBJ2-2; tentatively, D is TRBD2 (6 bases). CDR1 SNHLY and CDR2 FYNNEI come from the germline V gene. Trimming removed 6 bases from V and 0 bases from J, with 11 bases in between. The CDR3 length is 15 residues. As DNA, the CDR3 is TGTGCCAGCAGGGGGCGGGGCGCGAACACCGGGGAGCTGTTTTTT. It yields the protein CASRGRGANTGELFF. Full variable domain (rest looked up from reference TRBV2 and TRBJ2-2): EPEVTQTPSHQVTQMGQEVILRCVPISNHLYFYWYRQILGQKVEFLVSFYNNEISEKSEIFDDQFSVERPDGSNFTLKIRSTKLEDSAMYFCASRGRGANTGELFFGEGSRLTVL.

This clonotype was observed at least ten times. The DNA for the CDR3 is TGTGCCAGCAGCCCCCAAGTCTCTGGGGCCAACGTCCTGACTTTC. Protein: CASSPQVSGANVLTF. The genes are TRBV9 and TRBJ2-6; no reliable D call. Trimming pared 4 bases from V and 0 bases from J, leaving 8 bases between. The CDR3 spans 15 residues. Germline assignment: CDR1 SGDLS and CDR2 YYNGEE.

Many counts were recorded for this clonotype. The chain employs TRBV10-3 and TRBJ2-3; TRBD2 is a possible D gene (7 bases). This CDR3 is 16 amino acids long. V was pared by 5 bases and J by 0 bases, with 15 bases between. The germline gives CDR1 ENHRY, CDR2 SYGVKD. The CDR3 sequence: CAISQRAGASTDTQYF. The CDR3 DNA follows: TGTGCCATCAGTCAAAGGGCGGGGGCTAGCACAGATACGCAGTATTTT.

This clonotype was picked up many times. The genes are TRBV6-5 and TRBJ2-7, with D possibly being TRBD1 or TRBD2 (5 bases each). CDR3 length: 16 amino acids. V dropped 0 bases and J dropped 0 bases, with 12 bases sitting between them. Germline CDR1 MNHEY, CDR2 SVGAGI. DNA for the CDR3: TGTGCCAGCAGTTACTCCGGGACCGATAGCTCCTACGAGCAGTACTTC. Protein sequence: CASSYSGTDSSYEQYF.

Ten or more counts support this clonotype. The rearrangement uses TRBV12-3 or TRBV12-4 and TRBJ1-3; D perhaps matches TRBD1 (5 bases). This CDR3 has 18 residues. Trimming took 5 bases from V and 0 from J, leaving 20 bases between them. Written as DNA, the CDR3 is TGTGCCAGCAGTCCGGGGTGGGGGTCGGGGGGCTCTGGAAACACCATATATTTT. Translating gives CASSPGWGSGGSGNTIYF.

In this sample, this clonotype turned up many times. This chain uses TRBV24-1 with TRBJ1-5, with D possibly matching TRBD1 (5 bases). The CDR3 loop spans 14 amino acids. With 4 bases removed from V and 3 bases from J, the gap between germline ends came to 9 bases. Germline loops: CDR1 KGHDR, CDR2 SFDVKD. CDR3 nucleotide sequence: TGTGCCACCAGTGAGACAGCTTTCAATCAGCCCCAGCATTTT. This translates into CATSETAFNQPQHF.

Ten or more counts support this clonotype. The chain uses TRBV20-1 and TRBJ2-1; TRBD2 agrees at 11 bases. The CDR3 runs to 13 residues. The V segment lost 6 bases and the J segment 5 bases; nucleotides outside the gene matches: 3. Looked up from germline, CDR1 is DFQATT and CDR2 is SNEGSKA (reference sequence). The CDR3 sequence is CSAGTSGHNEQFF. The CDR3 DNA follows: TGCAGTGCCGGGACTAGCGGACACAATGAGCAGTTCTTC.